The clone carrying this TCR beta chain was counted only a few times. Its target is not known. The ends lost 5 bases at V and 6 bases at J; junction bases unmatched: 6. The CDR3 runs 13 residues. Germline loops: CDR1 SGHKS, CDR2 YYEKEE (reference sequence). The data belong to a study of CD8 T cells in ankylosing spondylitis. Each TCR beta library was made by quantitative 5'-RACE that incorporated molecular barcodes. TCRdb reprocessed the 5' RACE reads with MiXCR, giving one entry per CDR3 protein. The sample has about 360,000 distinct CDR3 sequences, roughly 22% seen once. Broader study findings: Disease-linked clones were reportedly significantly enriched in matched ankylosing spondylitis synovial fluid. Earlier reports found some motif variants in synovial fluid and blood in reactive arthritis.

Sequencing was done on a sample of blood, either unsorted or a sorted T cell fraction (not recorded which). The gene calls are TRBV5-5 and TRBJ2-7, with 9 bases aligning to TRBD1. The TCR comes from a male donor with ankylosing spondylitis or in good health (not recorded which). CDR3 protein: CASSPTGGGEQYF. The CDR3 DNA follows: TGTGCCAGCAGTCCAACAGGGGGCGGCGAGCAGTACTTC.